This TCR beta chain derives from a study of OX40 agonist ivuxolimab in advanced cancers. Whole-study context: The patients received agonistic anti-OX40 (CD134) antibody ivuxolimab.

Germline V gives CDR1 SGHTA, CDR2 FQGNSA. The CDR3 spans 14 residues. Trimming took off 6 bases at V and 9 bases at J, with 20 bases between the two ends. Libraries were prepared by immunoSEQ multiplex PCR; TCRdb keeps only in-frame clonotypes and omits some of them. The sample records about 82,000 clones, around 84% being singletons. Sequencing was performed on CD4+ or CD8+ T cells sorted from blood, taken in a trial of the OX40 agonist ivuxolimab. V is TRBV7-2 and J is TRBJ1-2; D ambiguous. This sequence was found in an adult with an advanced solid tumor such as melanoma, head and neck, liver or kidney cancer. The DNA for the CDR3 is TGTGCCAGCAGATCCCCCGGGGAGAGTATGAGCTACACCTTC. Translating it yields CASRSPGESMSYTF.